A single sample gave rise to the 9 T cell receptor beta chains below, sequenced in a study of CXCR3-negative and CXCR3-positive naive CD8 T cells. TRB cDNA libraries were made by UMI-labeled 5' RACE. TCRdb re-called the 5' RACE reads; one entry per CDR3 protein, DNA not given. Seen in this sample are some 130,000 distinct CDR3 sequences; the ten most common clones hold 0.45% to 0.6%. Sequenced: naive CXCR3- CD8+ T cells from blood. Subset described: CD45RO-CCR7+CD27+CD95- naive CD8+ T cells lacking CXCR3 (TNR3-). These receptors were collected from a human donor in good health. Some clones in this sample may be carry-over from other donors' samples.

This CDR3 is CASSFVAGIAETQYF. V gene TRBV28 combines with J gene TRBJ2-5; the D call from TCRdb, TRBD2, cannot be confirmed without DNA. CDR1 MDHEN and CDR2 SYDVKM come from the germline V gene. CDR3 length: 15 residues.

CDR3 amino acids: CSVPGQSSYEQYF. The chain employs TRBV29-1 and TRBJ2-7; TCRdb outputs TRBD1, but without DNA this stays unchecked. The CDR3 extends over 13 amino acids. Germline lookup yields CDR1 SQVTM and CDR2 ANQGSEA.

The V and J genes are TRBV20-1 and TRBJ2-1; TCRdb's D call of TRBD1 is untestable without DNA. The CDR3 runs to 15 residues. CDR1 and CDR2 (germline): DFQATT, SNEGSKA (reference sequence). The CDR3 is CSARDLQGILDEQFF.

The rearrangement joins TRBV5-1 to TRBJ2-5; TCRdb's assignment of TRBD2 cannot be checked, as there is no DNA. Germline CDR1 and CDR2: SGHRS and YFSETQ. There are 15 residues in the CDR3. CDR3 protein: CASSPVAGVWETQYF.

This sequence joins TRBV12-3 or TRBV12-4 and TRBJ2-5; TCRdb calls TRBD1, which cannot be checked without DNA. The length of the CDR3 is 13 residues. The CDR3 is CASSPGPRVTQYF.

This chain uses TRBV4-3 with TRBJ2-1; TCRdb returns TRBD1, unconfirmable since there is no DNA. CDR3 size: 17 residues. Germline CDR1 and CDR2: LGHNA and YSLEER. The CDR3 protein is CASSGTSAGAPYNEQFF.

This chain uses TRBV12-3 or TRBV12-4 with TRBJ2-2. The CDR3 contains 11 residues. CDR3 loop: CASSYLGKLFF.

The chain links TRBV4-1 to TRBJ2-5; TCRdb reports TRBD1, a call that lacks DNA to check it against. CDR3 length: 15 residues. Germline CDR1 and CDR2: MGHRA and YSYEKL. The CDR3 region is CASSQFTGGQETQYF.

The V gene is TRBV4-3, the J gene TRBJ2-7; the TCRdb call, TRBD2, lacks DNA for checking. Looked up from germline, CDR1 is LGHNA and CDR2 is YSLEER. The CDR3 length is 17 residues. CDR3 region: CASSLDTGLSGEYEQYF.